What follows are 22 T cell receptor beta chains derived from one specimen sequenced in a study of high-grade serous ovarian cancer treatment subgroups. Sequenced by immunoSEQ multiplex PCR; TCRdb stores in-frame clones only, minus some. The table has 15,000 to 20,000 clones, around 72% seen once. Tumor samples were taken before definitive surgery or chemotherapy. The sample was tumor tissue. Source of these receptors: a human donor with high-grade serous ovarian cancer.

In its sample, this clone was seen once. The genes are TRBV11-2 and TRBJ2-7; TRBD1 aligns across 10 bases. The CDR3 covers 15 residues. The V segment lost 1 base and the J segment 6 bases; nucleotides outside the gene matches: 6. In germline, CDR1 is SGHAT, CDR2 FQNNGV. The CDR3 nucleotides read TGTGCCAGCAGCTTAGCCTCCGGGACAGGGGTCGAGCAGTACTTC. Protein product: CASSLASGTGVEQYF.

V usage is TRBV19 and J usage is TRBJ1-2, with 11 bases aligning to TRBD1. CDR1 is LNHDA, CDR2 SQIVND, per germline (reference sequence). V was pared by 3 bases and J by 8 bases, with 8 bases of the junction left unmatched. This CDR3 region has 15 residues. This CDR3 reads CASSIYRTGGAGYTF. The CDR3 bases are TGTGCCAGTAGTATTTACCGGACAGGGGGCGCCGGCTACACCTTC.

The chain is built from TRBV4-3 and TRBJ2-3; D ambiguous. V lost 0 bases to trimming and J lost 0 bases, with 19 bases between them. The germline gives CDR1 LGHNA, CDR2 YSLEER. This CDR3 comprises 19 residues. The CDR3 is CASSQDFLFRATSTDTQYF. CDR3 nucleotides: TGCGCCAGCAGCCAAGATTTTCTGTTCCGAGCGACTAGCACAGATACGCAGTATTTT.

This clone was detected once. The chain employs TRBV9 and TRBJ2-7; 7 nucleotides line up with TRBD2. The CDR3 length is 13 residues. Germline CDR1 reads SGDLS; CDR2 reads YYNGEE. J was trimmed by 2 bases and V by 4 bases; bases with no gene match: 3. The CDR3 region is CASSPRGAYEQYF. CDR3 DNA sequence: TGTGCCAGCAGCCCCCGGGGGGCCTACGAGCAGTACTTC.

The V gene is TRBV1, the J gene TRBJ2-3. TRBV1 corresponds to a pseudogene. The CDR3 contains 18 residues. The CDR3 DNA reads TGCACCAGCAGCCAAGTTCCTCGGCTAGGGCTTGGCACAGATACGCAGTATTTT. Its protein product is CTSSQVPRLGLGTDTQYF.

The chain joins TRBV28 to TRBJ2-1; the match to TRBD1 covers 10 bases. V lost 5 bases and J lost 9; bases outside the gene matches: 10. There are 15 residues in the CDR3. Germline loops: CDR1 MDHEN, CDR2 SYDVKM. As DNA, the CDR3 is TGTGCCAGCAGTCCCCGGGACAGGGGCATAAGTGAGCAGTTCTTC. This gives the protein CASSPRDRGISEQFF.

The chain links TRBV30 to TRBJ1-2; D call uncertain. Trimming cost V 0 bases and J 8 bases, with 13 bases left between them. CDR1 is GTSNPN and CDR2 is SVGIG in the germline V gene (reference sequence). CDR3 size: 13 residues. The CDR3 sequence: CAWSVQGIHGYTF. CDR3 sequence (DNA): TGTGCCTGGAGTGTACAAGGGATCCACGGCTACACCTTC.

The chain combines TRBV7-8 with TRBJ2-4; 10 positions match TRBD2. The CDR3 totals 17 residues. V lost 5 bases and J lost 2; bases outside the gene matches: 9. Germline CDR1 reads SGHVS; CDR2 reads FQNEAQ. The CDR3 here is CASSLSTSGSSKNIQYF. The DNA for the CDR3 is TGTGCCAGCAGCCTCTCGACTAGCGGGTCCTCCAAAAACATTCAGTACTTC.

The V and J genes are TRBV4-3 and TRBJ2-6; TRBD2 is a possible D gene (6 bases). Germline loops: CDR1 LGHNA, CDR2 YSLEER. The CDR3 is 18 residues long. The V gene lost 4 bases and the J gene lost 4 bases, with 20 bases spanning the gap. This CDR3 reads CASSPKSQGTLGANVLTF. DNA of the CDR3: TGCGCCAGCAGCCCGAAGTCCCAAGGGACTCTGGGGGCCAACGTCCTGACTTTC.

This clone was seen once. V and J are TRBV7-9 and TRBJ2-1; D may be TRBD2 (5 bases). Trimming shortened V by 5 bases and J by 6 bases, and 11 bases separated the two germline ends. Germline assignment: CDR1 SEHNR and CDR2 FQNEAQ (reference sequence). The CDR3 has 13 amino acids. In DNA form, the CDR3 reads TGTGCCAGCAGCCCCGGGGTGGCCAATGAGCAGTTCTTC. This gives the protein CASSPGVANEQFF.

CDR3 protein: CASSFGQGTDTQYF. For the CDR3, the DNA is TGCGCCAGCAGCTTTGGACAGGGCACAGATACGCAGTATTTT. The rearrangement uses TRBV4-1 and TRBJ2-3; TRBD1 agrees at 7 bases. With 5 bases clipped from V and 1 base from J, the junction kept 3 bases outside the gene matches. The germline CDR1 and CDR2 sequences are MGHRA and YSYEKL. The CDR3 has 14 amino acids.

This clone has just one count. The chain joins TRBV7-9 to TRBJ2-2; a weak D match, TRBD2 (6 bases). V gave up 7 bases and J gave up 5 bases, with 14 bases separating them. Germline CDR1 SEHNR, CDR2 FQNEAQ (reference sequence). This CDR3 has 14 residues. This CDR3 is CASTKYGGTGELFF. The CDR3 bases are TGTGCCAGCACCAAATACGGGGGTACCGGGGAGCTGTTTTTT.

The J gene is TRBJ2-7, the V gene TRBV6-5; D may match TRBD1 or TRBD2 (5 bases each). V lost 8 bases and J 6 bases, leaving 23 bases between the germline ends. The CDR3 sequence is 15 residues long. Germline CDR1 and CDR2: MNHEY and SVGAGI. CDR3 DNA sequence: TGTGCCAGCCGCATATCCCGGGACCCCCTAAGCGAGCAGTACTTC. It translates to CASRISRDPLSEQYF.

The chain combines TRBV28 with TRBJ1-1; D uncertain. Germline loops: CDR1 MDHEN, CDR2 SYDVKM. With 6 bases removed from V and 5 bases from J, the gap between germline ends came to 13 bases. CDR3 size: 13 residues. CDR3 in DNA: TGTGCCAGCAGAGATTGGAGGGAAACTGAAGCTTTCTTT. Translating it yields CASRDWRETEAFF.

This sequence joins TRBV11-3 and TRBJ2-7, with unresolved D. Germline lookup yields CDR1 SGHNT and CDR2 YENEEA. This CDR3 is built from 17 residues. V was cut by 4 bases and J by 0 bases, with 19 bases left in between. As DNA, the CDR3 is TGTGCCAGCAGCTCAGGCGCGGAGTTCCCCAGCTCCTACGAGCAGTACTTC. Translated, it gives CASSSGAEFPSSYEQYF.

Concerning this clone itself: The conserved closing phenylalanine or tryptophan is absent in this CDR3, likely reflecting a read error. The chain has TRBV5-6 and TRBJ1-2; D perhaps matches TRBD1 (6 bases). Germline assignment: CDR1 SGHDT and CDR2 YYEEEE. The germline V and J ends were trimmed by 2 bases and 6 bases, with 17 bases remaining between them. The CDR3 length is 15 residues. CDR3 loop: CASSLGTGRGHGYTS. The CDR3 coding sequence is TGTGCCAGCAGCTTAGGCACAGGGAGAGGGCATGGCTACACCTCC.

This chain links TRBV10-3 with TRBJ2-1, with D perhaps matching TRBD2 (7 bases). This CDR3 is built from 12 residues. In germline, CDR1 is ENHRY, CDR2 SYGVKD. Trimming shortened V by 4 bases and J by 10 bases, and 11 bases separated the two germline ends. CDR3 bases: TGTGCCATCAGTGTTGAGGGGGGGGAGCAGTTCTTC. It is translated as CAISVEGGEQFF.

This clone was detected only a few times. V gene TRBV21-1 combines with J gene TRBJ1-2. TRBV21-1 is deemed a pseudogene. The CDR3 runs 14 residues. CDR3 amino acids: CASERVTRNYGYTF. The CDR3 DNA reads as TGTGCCAGCGAGAGGGTGACTAGAAACTATGGCTACACCTTC.

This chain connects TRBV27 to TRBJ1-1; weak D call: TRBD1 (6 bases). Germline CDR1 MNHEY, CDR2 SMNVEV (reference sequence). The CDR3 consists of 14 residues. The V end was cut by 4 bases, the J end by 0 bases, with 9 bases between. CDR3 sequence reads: CASSSGQLNTEAFF. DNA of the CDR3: TGTGCCAGCAGTTCAGGACAGTTGAACACTGAAGCTTTCTTT.

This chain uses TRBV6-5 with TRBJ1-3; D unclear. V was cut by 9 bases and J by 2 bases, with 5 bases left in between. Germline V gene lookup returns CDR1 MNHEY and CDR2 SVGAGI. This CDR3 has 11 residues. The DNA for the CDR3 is TGTGCCAGTGGGACTGGAAACACCATATATTTT. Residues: CASGTGNTIYF.

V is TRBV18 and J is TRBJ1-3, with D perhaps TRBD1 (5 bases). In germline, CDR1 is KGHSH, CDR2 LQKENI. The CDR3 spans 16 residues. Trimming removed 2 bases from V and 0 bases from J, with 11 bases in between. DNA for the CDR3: TGTGCCAGCTCACCAGGGACTTTGAGCTCTGGAAACACCATATATTTT. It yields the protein CASSPGTLSSGNTIYF. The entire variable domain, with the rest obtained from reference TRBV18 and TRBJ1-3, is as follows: NAGVMQNPRHLVRRRGQEARLRCSPMKGHSHVYWYRQLPEEGLKFMVYLQKENIIDESGMPKERFSAEFPKEGPSILRIQQVVRGDSAAYFCASSPGTLSSGNTIYFGEGSWLTVV.

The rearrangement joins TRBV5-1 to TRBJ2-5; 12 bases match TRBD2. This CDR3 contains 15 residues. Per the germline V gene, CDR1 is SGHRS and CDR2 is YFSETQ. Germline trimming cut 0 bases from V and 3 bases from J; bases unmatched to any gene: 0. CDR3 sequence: CASSLGLAGEETQYF. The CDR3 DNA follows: TGCGCCAGCAGCTTGGGACTAGCGGGGGAAGAGACCCAGTACTTC. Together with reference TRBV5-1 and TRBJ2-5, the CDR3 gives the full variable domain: KAGVTQTPRYLIKTRGQQVTLSCSPISGHRSVSWYQQTPGQGLQFLFEYFSETQRNKGNFPGRFSGRQFSNSRSEMNVSTLELGDSALYLCASSLGLAGEETQYFGPGTRLLVL.